Below, 18 T cell receptor beta chains from the same sample are listed, as sequenced in a study of monozygotic twins with inflammatory bowel disease. After re-calling the 5' RACE reads, TCRdb lists one entry per CDR3 protein, DNA absent. The sample yields approximately 160,000 distinct CDR3 sequences, of which the top ten take up approximately 3%. Input material: blood. Receptor source: a human donor with ulcerative colitis or Crohn's disease, or a healthy co-twin of an affected twin (not recorded which).

V gene TRBV7-2 combines with J gene TRBJ2-7. CDR1 is SGHTA, CDR2 FQGNSA, per germline. The CDR3 sequence is 14 residues long. CDR3 protein: CASSSVRGSYEQYF.

J is TRBJ2-1 and V is TRBV7-3; TCRdb names TRBD1, which stays unverified in the absence of DNA. Germline CDR1 reads SGHTA; CDR2 reads FQGTGA. There are 14 residues in the CDR3. CDR3 sequence: CASSLAGGIDEQFF.

The V gene is TRBV5-4, the J gene TRBJ2-1; the TRBD2 assignment by TCRdb is unverifiable without DNA. In germline, CDR1 is SGHNT, CDR2 YYREEE (reference sequence). The CDR3 loop spans 15 amino acids. The CDR3: CASSLRLADPNEQFF.

The CDR3: CSVETSVDTQYF. The chain uses TRBV29-1 and TRBJ2-3. The V gene's germline CDR1 is SQVTM and CDR2 ANQGSEA. The CDR3 extends over 12 amino acids.

The chain recombines TRBV20-1 with TRBJ2-3; the D gene TCRdb calls, TRBD2, cannot be checked with no DNA. Germline V gene data show CDR1 as DFQATT and CDR2 as SNEGSKA (reference sequence). The CDR3 totals 15 residues. CDR3 loop: CSASALAGSADTQYF.

The chain carries TRBV28 and TRBJ2-7; TCRdb gives TRBD2 as the D gene, but with no DNA this cannot be confirmed. Germline lookup yields CDR1 MDHEN and CDR2 SYDVKM. The CDR3 is 15 amino acids. The CDR3: CASSSSGIRSYEQYF. The full variable domain, with the rest looked up from reference TRBV28 and TRBJ2-7, is DVKVTQSSRYLVKRTGEKVFLECVQDMDHENMFWYRQDPGLGLRLIYFSYDVKMKEKGDIPEGYSVSREKKERFSLILESASTNQTSMYLCASSSSGIRSYEQYFGPGTRLTVT.

V usage is TRBV10-3 and J usage is TRBJ2-5; the D call from TCRdb, TRBD1, cannot be confirmed without DNA. The CDR3 is made up of 15 amino acids. CDR1 and CDR2 from the germline V gene are ENHRY and SYGVKD. The CDR3 loop reads CAISPVPDRGETQYF.

This sequence joins TRBV5-1 and TRBJ1-5. The germline gives CDR1 SGHRS, CDR2 YFSETQ. There are 15 residues in the CDR3. Here the CDR3 reads CASSLELGSNQPQHF.

The chain employs TRBV12-3 or TRBV12-4 and TRBJ1-5; as DNA is missing, the TRBD1 call by TCRdb cannot be tested. The CDR3 consists of 15 residues. This chain's CDR3 is CASSLRTVAPQPQHF.

The chain recombines TRBV11-2 with TRBJ2-1; the TCRdb call, TRBD2, lacks DNA for checking. The length of the CDR3 is 16 residues. The germline CDR1 and CDR2 sequences are SGHAT and FQNNGV. The CDR3 region is CASSLRTSGRPNEQFF.

This sequence joins TRBV19 and TRBJ2-1. The CDR3 length is 13 residues. Germline CDR1 and CDR2: LNHDA and SQIVND (reference sequence). The CDR3 here is CASSDRPNNEQFF.

This chain's CDR3 is CASSLRQEETQYF. This sequence joins TRBV5-4 and TRBJ2-5; TCRdb lists TRBD1, though no DNA is available to test this call. The germline V gene has CDR1 SGHNT and CDR2 YYREEE (reference sequence). The CDR3 length is 13 residues.

This chain uses TRBV30 with TRBJ2-5; TCRdb proposes TRBD1, but this gene call is untestable without DNA. Germline V gives CDR1 GTSNPN, CDR2 SVGIG (reference sequence). CDR3 length equals 13 residues. CDR3 loop: CAWSGTGRETQYF.

CDR3 in amino acids: CASRVGQGNTEAFF. This sequence joins TRBV28 and TRBJ1-1; TCRdb's assignment of TRBD1 cannot be checked, as there is no DNA. The V gene's germline CDR1 is MDHEN and CDR2 SYDVKM. This CDR3 has 14 residues.

This chain connects TRBV5-1 to TRBJ1-5; the TCRdb call, TRBD1, lacks DNA for checking. The V gene's germline CDR1 is SGHRS and CDR2 YFSETQ. The CDR3 contains 16 residues. The CDR3: CASSLDGAGGNQPQHF.

V usage is TRBV30 and J usage is TRBJ2-3. The CDR3 contains 11 residues. The germline CDR1 and CDR2 sequences are GTSNPN and SVGIG (reference sequence). The CDR3 sequence is CAWSASDTQYF.

V usage is TRBV11-1 and J usage is TRBJ2-1; the TCRdb call, TRBD2, lacks DNA for checking. Per germline, CDR1 SGHAT and CDR2 FQDESV (reference sequence). The CDR3 loop spans 16 amino acids. The CDR3 reads CASSPSGAAKLSEQFF.

This chain uses TRBV3-1 with TRBJ1-2. CDR1 is LGHDT and CDR2 is YNNKEL in the germline V gene (reference sequence). The CDR3 covers 13 residues. The CDR3 region is CASSQGRIYGYTF. Full variable domain (missing parts from reference TRBV3-1 and TRBJ1-2): DTAVSQTPKYLVTQMGNDKSIKCEQNLGHDTMYWYKQDSKKFLKIMFSYNNKELIINETVPNRFSPKSPDKAHLNLHINSLELGDSAVYFCASSQGRIYGYTFGSGTRLTVV.